This T cell receptor (beta chain) is from a study of beta chain features in type 1 diabetes. Of note for this clone: Its antigen is unidentified.

V gave up 1 base and J gave up 8 bases, with 9 bases separating them. Germline V gene sequence: CDR1 SGHDT, CDR2 YYEEEE. The CDR3 length is 12 residues. Naive, central memory, regulatory and stem cell-like memory cells within the CD4+ compartment were sorted using CD45RO/CCR7/CD25/CD127/CD95/CD27. Expressed TCRB transcripts were sequenced after all isolated RNA was converted to cDNA. Assay used: immunoSEQ multiplex PCR; TCRdb lists only in-frame clones, some missing. The sample has roughly 700,000 clones, roughly an eighth seen once. General study points: Sampled from patients, naive, central memory and Treg TCRB repertoires appeared more similar than those sampled from healthy donors. Patients with Type 1 diabetes showed moderately but significantly shorter TCRB CDR3s in all four CD4+ subsets. Insertion counts at VDJ junctions were lower in type 1 diabetes patients, who also showed more deletions there.

This sequence joins TRBV5-6 and TRBJ1-2; no definite D call. Sample: naive CD4+ T cells from blood. The clonotype was recovered from a man aged 18 to 30 with type 1 diabetes. This CDR3 reads CASSLPLGGYTF. The CDR3 region has the DNA TGTGCCAGCAGCTTGCCCTTAGGCGGCTACACCTTC.